One sample yielded the 7 T cell receptor beta chains listed below, sequenced in a study of shared clonotypes between healthy human individuals. Using immunoSEQ multiplex PCR, the repertoire was profiled, and TCRdb retains in-frame clones only, with some absent. The repertoire holds around 550,000 clones, with around 96% as singletons. The sample was naive CD4+ T cells sorted from blood. Stated subset: CD45RA+ positively selected. These TCRs come from a woman in her 30s in good health.

This chain uses TRBV19 with TRBJ2-1, with 7 bases lining up with TRBD2. This CDR3 has 18 residues. The junction had 14 bases not matched to a gene; V was cut back by 6 bases and J by 0 bases. Germline CDR1 and CDR2: LNHDA and SQIVND (reference sequence). CDR3 nucleotide sequence: TGTGCCAGTAGCACCCTTCCCGTAGCGGGCAGCTCCTACAATGAGCAGTTCTTC. Encoded protein: CASSTLPVAGSSYNEQFF.

In its sample, this clone was seen once. The CDR3 DNA is TGCGCCAGCAGCGTGGGACAGGGGGCGCGCGAGCAGTACTTC. Protein sequence: CASSVGQGAREQYF. The rearrangement links TRBV5-1 to TRBJ2-7; 12 bases line up with TRBD1. J lost 6 bases, V lost 4 bases, and 5 bases had no gene match. Germline V gene lookup returns CDR1 SGHRS and CDR2 YFSETQ. This CDR3 has 14 amino acids.

The rearrangement joins TRBV27 to TRBJ2-7, with 15 positions matching TRBD2. CDR1 and CDR2 from the germline V gene are MNHEY and SMNVEV (reference sequence). J lost 9 bases, V lost 1 base, and 10 bases had no gene match. CDR3 length: 17 residues. The CDR3 loop is CASSLLGLAGGITMQYF. In nucleotides, the CDR3 is TGTGCCAGCAGTTTATTGGGACTAGCGGGAGGAATTACCATGCAGTACTTC.

The V call is TRBV6-6, the J call TRBJ1-1; D not certain. Trimming took 6 bases from V and 2 from J, leaving 13 bases between them. In germline, CDR1 is MNHNY, CDR2 SVGAGI (reference sequence). The CDR3 has 14 amino acids. The CDR3 protein is CASRIDGQNTEAFF. The CDR3 coding sequence is TGTGCCAGCAGAATAGACGGCCAAAACACTGAAGCTTTCTTT.

The chain combines TRBV28 with TRBJ1-4; D uncertain. The CDR3 is 12 residues long. The V end lost 0 bases, the J end lost 12 bases, and 8 bases lay between the germline ends. Per germline, CDR1 MDHEN and CDR2 SYDVKM. CDR3 amino acids: CASSLWGKELFF. In DNA form, the CDR3 reads TGTGCCAGCAGTTTATGGGGGAAAGAACTGTTTTTT.

The V and J genes are TRBV25-1 and TRBJ2-6; D may match TRBD1 or TRBD2 (6 bases each). The CDR3 totals 17 residues. Germline-derived CDR1 and CDR2 are MGHDK and SYGVNS. V was trimmed by 4 bases and J by 1 base, leaving 14 bases between them. DNA for the CDR3: TGTGCCAGCAGTGTTACTCAGGGGAGGTCTGGGGCCAACGTCCTGACTTTC. Protein product: CASSVTQGRSGANVLTF.

The rearrangement uses TRBV19 and TRBJ2-7, with D possibly being TRBD1 (5 bases). Germline V gene sequence: CDR1 LNHDA, CDR2 SQIVND (reference sequence). The CDR3 extends over 14 amino acids. V was clipped by 3 bases and J by 1 base, with 10 bases between them. The CDR3 loop reads CASSILKGSYEQYF. In DNA form, the CDR3 reads TGTGCCAGTAGTATTTTAAAGGGGTCCTACGAGCAGTACTTC. Based on the CDR3 plus reference TRBV19 and TRBJ2-7, the full variable domain is DGGITQSPKYLFRKEGQNVTLSCEQNLNHDAMYWYRQDPGQGLRLIYYSQIVNDFQKGDIAEGYSVSREKKESFPLTVTSAQKNPTAFYLCASSILKGSYEQYFGPGTRLTVT.